This TCR beta chain was documented in a study of metastatic and nonmetastatic thyroid tumors. Study overall: Malignant and benign thyroid patients had repertoires compared in peripheral blood and tumor or nodule tissue. Overall study findings and caveats: Benign nodules were reported to have significantly lower TCR beta diversity than malignant thyroid tumors, in blood and tumor.

MiXCR re-clonotyped the PCR reads for TCRdb. The data show 89,000 or so clones, with over 8.5% seen just once and approximately 10% held by the top ten. This clone was picked up a small number of times. Its antigen is as yet unknown. Thyroid surgery was performed in patients who had received no treatment beforehand. Germline CDR1 GTSNPN, CDR2 SVGIG (reference sequence). V shed 6 bases and J 5 bases; nucleotides not matched to a gene: 6. The CDR3 runs to 12 residues. Sequencing was carried out using blood. This clonotype was obtained from a female donor with papillary thyroid cancer or a benign thyroid nodule (not recorded which). Some clones in this sample may be carry-over from other donors' samples. V and J are TRBV30 and TRBJ1-1, with 7 positions matching TRBD1. The CDR3 sequence is CACAGGRTEAFF. The CDR3 nucleotides are TGTGCCTGCGCAGGGGGAAGGACTGAAGCTTTCTTT.